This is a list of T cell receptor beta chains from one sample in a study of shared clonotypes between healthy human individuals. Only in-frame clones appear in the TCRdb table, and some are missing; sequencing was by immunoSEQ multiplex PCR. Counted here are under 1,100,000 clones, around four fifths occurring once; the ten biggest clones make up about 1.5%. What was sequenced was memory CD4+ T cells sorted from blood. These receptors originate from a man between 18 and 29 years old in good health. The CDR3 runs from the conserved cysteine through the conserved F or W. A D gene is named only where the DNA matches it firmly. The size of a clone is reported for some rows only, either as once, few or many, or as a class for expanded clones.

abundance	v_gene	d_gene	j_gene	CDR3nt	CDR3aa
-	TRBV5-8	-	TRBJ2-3	TGTGCCAGCAGCTTGGACCTCACAGATACGCAGTATTTT	CASSLDLTDTQYF
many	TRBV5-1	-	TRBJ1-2	TGCGCCAGCAGCTTGGACCCAGGGAACTATGGCTACACCTTC	CASSLDPGNYGYTF
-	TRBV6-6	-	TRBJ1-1	TGTGCCACCAGACGGGGGCAGGGCACTGAAGCTTTCTTT	CATRRGQGTEAFF
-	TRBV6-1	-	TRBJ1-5	TGTGCCAGCAGTGAATGGACAGCTTATAGCAATCAGCCCCAGCATTTT	CASSEWTAYSNQPQHF
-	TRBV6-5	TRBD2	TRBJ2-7	TGTGCCAGCGCACCTATAGCGGGACCCTACGAGCAGTACTTC	CASAPIAGPYEQYF
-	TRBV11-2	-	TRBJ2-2	TGTGCCAGCAGCTTACCTGCTTATGGTACCGGGGAGCTGTTTTTT	CASSLPAYGTGELFF
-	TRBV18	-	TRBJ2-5	TGTGCCAGCTCACCCGCCCAAGAGACCCAGTACTTC	CASSPAQETQYF
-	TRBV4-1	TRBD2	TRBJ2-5	TGCGCCAGCAGCTATGGGCTAGCGGGGGGCGGGGAGACCCAGTACTTC	CASSYGLAGGGETQYF
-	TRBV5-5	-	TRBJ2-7	TGTGCCAGCAGCTTAGATACAGCTCCTTCCTACGAGCAGTACTTC	CASSLDTAPSYEQYF
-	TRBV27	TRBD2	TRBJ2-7	TGTGCCAGCAGTTCCGGTAGCGGGGCCTACGAGCAGTACTTC	CASSSGSGAYEQYF
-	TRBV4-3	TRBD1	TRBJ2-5	TGCGCCAGCAGCCAAGGACAGGGTGCAGAGACCCAGTACTTC	CASSQGQGAETQYF
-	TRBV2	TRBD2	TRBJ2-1	TGTGCCAGCAGTGACTTTAGCGGGGGAGGTGAGCAGTTCTTC	CASSDFSGGGEQFF
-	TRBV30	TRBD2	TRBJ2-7	TGTGCCTGGAGTACTAGCGGGGGCGCCTACGAGCAGTACTTC	CAWSTSGGAYEQYF
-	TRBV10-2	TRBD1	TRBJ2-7	TGCGCCAGCCGGACAGGGGCCCTCTACGAGCAGTACTTC	CASRTGALYEQYF
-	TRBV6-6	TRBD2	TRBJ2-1	TGTGCCAGCAGTCAAGGACTAGCGGCCAATGAGCAGTTCTTC	CASSQGLAANEQFF
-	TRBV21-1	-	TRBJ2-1	TGTGCCAGCAGCTTTGGTTCGGGTGGGAATGAGCAGTTCTTC	CASSFGSGGNEQFF
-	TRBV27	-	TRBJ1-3	TGTGCCAGCAGTTTAAACTGGGACAACTCTGGAAACACCATATATTTT	CASSLNWDNSGNTIYF
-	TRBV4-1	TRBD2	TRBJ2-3	TGCGCCAGCAGCCAAGTAGCGGGAGGGGTAACAGATACGCAGTATTTT	CASSQVAGGVTDTQYF
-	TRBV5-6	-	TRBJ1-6	TGTGCCAGCAGCTTGATGGACGTTAATTCACCCCTCCACTTT	CASSLMDVNSPLHF
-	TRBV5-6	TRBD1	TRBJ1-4	TGTGCCAGCAGCCCGGCAGGGGGCGGTGAAAAACTGTTTTTT	CASSPAGGGEKLFF
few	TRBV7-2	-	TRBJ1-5	TGTGCCAGCAGCTACTCTACAGGGAGCACGGAGCCCCAGCATTTT	CASSYSTGSTEPQHF
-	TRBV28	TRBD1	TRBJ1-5	TGTGCCAGCAGTCCCCGGACAGGGGTCTTCAATCAGCCCCAGCATTTT	CASSPRTGVFNQPQHF
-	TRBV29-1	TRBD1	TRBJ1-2	TGCAGCGTACCGGGACAGGGGGCGAATGGCTACACCTTC	CSVPGQGANGYTF
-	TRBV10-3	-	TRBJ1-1	TGTGCCATCAGGAGTGGCGGGCAGAAAAACACTGAAGCTTTCTTT	CAIRSGGQKNTEAFF
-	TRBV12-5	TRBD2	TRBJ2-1	TGTGCTAGTGGTTTATTACTAGCGGGGTACTACAATGAGCAGTTCTTC	CASGLLLAGYYNEQFF
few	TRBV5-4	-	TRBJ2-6	TGTGCCAGCAAGGTTCTGGTCTCTGGGGCCAACGTCCTGACTTTC	CASKVLVSGANVLTF
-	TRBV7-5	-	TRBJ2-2	TGTGCCCTGTTGTGGGACACCGGGGAGCTGTTTTTT	CALLWDTGELFF
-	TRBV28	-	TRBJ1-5	TGTGCCAGCAGTTCCAATATCAGGGTTATTCAGCCCCAGCATTTT	CASSSNIRVIQPQHF
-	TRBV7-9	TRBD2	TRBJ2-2	TGTGCCAGCAGCCGGGGGACTAGCGGGACCGCCGGGGAGCTGTTTTTT	CASSRGTSGTAGELFF